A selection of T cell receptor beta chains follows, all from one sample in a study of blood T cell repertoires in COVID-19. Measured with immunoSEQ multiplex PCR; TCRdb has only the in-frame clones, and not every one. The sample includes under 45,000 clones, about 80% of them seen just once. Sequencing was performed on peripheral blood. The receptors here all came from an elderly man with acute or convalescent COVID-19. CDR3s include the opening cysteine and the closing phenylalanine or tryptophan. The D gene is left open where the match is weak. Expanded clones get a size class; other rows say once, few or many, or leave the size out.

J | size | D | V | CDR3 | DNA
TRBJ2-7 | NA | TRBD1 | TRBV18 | CASSPGTGSSYEQYF | TGTGCCAGCTCACCGGGGACAGGGAGCTCCTACGAGCAGTACTTC
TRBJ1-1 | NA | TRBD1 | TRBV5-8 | CASSWGTGRDEAFF | TGTGCCAGCAGCTGGGGGACAGGGAGGGATGAAGCTTTCTTT
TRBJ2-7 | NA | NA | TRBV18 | CASSPVRGEQYF | TGTGCCAGCTCACCTGTCAGGGGCGAGCAGTACTTC
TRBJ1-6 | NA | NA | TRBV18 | CASSFTGLNSPLHF | TGTGCCAGCTCATTTACAGGTTTAAATTCACCCCTCCACTTT
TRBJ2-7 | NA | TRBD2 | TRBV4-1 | CASSQGGGSYEQYF | TGCGCCAGCAGCCAAGGGGGGGGCTCCTACGAGCAGTACTTC
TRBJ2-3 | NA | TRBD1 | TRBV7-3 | CASSLIGQGATDTQYF | TGTGCCAGCAGCTTAATCGGACAGGGTGCGACAGATACGCAGTATTTT
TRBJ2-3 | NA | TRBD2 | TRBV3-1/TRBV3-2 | CASKTSGGVTDTQYF | TGTGCCAGCAAGACTAGCGGGGGGGTTACAGATACGCAGTATTTT
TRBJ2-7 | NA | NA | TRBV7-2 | CASSQRTETYEQYF | TGTGCCAGCAGCCAGCGGACAGAAACCTACGAGCAGTACTTC
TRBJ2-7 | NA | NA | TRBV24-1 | CATADRFAYEQYF | TGTGCCACCGCAGACAGGTTCGCCTACGAGCAGTACTTC
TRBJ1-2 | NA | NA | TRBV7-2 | CASSLSDFGYTF | TGTGCCAGCAGCTTATCAGATTTCGGCTACACCTTC
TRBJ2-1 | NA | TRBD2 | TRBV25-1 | CASSESPGLGINEQFF | TGTGCCAGCAGTGAATCCCCGGGACTAGGGATCAATGAGCAGTTCTTC
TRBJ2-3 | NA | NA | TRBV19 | CASSHAQAFPTDTQYF | TGTGCCAGTAGCCACGCCCAGGCCTTCCCAACAGATACGCAGTATTTT
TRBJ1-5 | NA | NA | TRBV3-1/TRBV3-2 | CASSRGPGGDQPQHF | TGTGCCAGCAGCCGAGGTCCAGGAGGGGATCAGCCCCAGCATTTT
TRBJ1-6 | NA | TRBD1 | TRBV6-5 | CASSRQGTDSPLHF | TGTGCCAGCAGTCGACAGGGAACGGATTCACCCCTCCACTTT
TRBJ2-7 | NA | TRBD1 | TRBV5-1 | CASSWGPDRVIYEQYF | TGCGCCAGCAGCTGGGGGCCAGACAGGGTCATCTACGAGCAGTACTTC
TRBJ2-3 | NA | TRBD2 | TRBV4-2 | CASSLSGGRSTDTQYF | TGTGCCAGCAGCCTCAGCGGGGGGCGGAGCACAGATACGCAGTATTTT
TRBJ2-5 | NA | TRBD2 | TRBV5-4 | CASRPGVAGVRYVETQYF | TGTGCCAGCAGACCAGGGGTAGCGGGAGTTAGATATGTAGAGACCCAGTACTTC
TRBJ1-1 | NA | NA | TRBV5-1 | CASSRNRDTEAFF | TGCGCCAGCAGCCGTAACAGGGACACTGAAGCTTTCTTT
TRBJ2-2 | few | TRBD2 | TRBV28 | CASRLAGANTGELFF | TGTGCCAGCAGGTTAGCGGGGGCGAACACCGGGGAGCTGTTTTTT
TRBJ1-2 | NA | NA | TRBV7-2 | CASSEPNYGYTF | TGTGCCAGCAGCGAGCCCAACTATGGCTACACCTTC
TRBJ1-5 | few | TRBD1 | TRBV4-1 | CASSQGDRAGNQPQHF | TGCGCCAGCAGCCAGGGGGACAGGGCGGGAAATCAGCCCCAGCATTTT
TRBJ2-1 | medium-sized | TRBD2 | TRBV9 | CASSPRGGNEQFF | TGTGCCAGCAGCCCCCGGGGGGGGAATGAGCAGTTCTTC
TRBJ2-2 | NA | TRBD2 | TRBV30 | CAWRGRGSSTGELFF | TGTGCCTGGAGGGGGCGCGGGAGTAGCACCGGGGAGCTGTTTTTT
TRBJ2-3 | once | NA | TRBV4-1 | CASSQNPSVSTDTQYF | TGCGCCAGCAGCCAAAATCCTAGCGTCAGCACAGATACGCAGTATTTT
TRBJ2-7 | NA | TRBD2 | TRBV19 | CASSSRTSGRYEQYF | TGTGCCAGTAGTTCAAGGACTAGCGGGAGATACGAGCAGTACTTC
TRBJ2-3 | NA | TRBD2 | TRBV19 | CASSGTSGRLLDTQYF | TGTGCCAGTAGTGGGACTAGCGGGAGGTTATTGGATACGCAGTATTTT
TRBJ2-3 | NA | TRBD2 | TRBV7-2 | CASSSKMASGRTDTQYF | TGTGCCAGCAGCTCAAAGATGGCTAGCGGGCGCACAGATACGCAGTATTTT
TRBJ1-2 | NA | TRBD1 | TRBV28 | CASSYMDRRNYGYTF | TGTGCCAGCAGTTATATGGACAGGCGGAACTATGGCTACACCTTC
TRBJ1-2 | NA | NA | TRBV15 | CATSPTANYGYTF | TGTGCCACCAGCCCTACAGCTAACTATGGCTACACCTTC
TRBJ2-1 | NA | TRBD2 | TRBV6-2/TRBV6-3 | CASSYYEPGLAANEQFF | TGTGCCAGCAGTTATTACGAACCGGGACTAGCGGCAAATGAGCAGTTCTTC
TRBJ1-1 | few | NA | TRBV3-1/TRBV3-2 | CASSLDTEAFF | TGTGCCAGCAGCCTAGACACTGAAGCTTTCTTT
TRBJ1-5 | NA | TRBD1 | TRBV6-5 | CASSRTGGGQHF | TGTGCCAGCAGTAGGACAGGGGGCGGCCAGCATTTT
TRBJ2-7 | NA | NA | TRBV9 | CAKIAAAYEQYF | TGTGCCAAGATAGCAGCCGCATACGAGCAGTACTTC
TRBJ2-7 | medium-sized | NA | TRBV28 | CASSHSYEQYF | TGTGCCAGCAGTCACTCCTACGAGCAGTACTTC
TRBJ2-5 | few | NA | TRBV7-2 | CASSLDRKETQYF | TGTGCCAGCAGCTTAGACAGAAAAGAGACCCAGTACTTC
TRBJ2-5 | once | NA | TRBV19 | CASSAWTAQETQYF | TGTGCCAGTAGTGCATGGACAGCCCAAGAGACCCAGTACTTC